These T cell receptor beta chains were read from a single sample in a study of cytomegalovirus exposure and HLA in healthy donors. Profiled with immunoSEQ multiplex PCR; TCRdb holds only in-frame clones, not every one. Of 100,000 to 150,000 clones listed, about two thirds were seen once; the top ten hold around 2.6%. The sequenced sample was PBMCs. The receptors derive from a human donor in good health. CDR3s include the opening cysteine and the closing phenylalanine or tryptophan. The order of the fields is J gene, V gene, clone size, D gene, CDR3 protein, CDR3 DNA. A D gene is named only where the DNA matches it firmly. Some rows have no size entry. The others give once, few or many, or a class for an expanded clone.

j_call: TRBJ1-6; v_call: TRBV4-2; clone_size: NA; d_call: NA; cdr3_aa: CASSQDHTGYNSPLHF; cdr3_nt: TGTGCCAGCAGCCAAGATCACACGGGATATAATTCACCCCTCCACTTT
j_call: TRBJ2-1; v_call: TRBV7-9; clone_size: NA; d_call: TRBD2; cdr3_aa: CSSSPSALAVSSYNEQFF; cdr3_nt: TGTTCCAGCAGCCCAAGCGCCCTAGCGGTAAGCTCCTACAATGAGCAGTTCTTC
j_call: TRBJ2-7; v_call: TRBV30; clone_size: NA; d_call: TRBD1; cdr3_aa: CAWRVGQNLLEQYF; cdr3_nt: TGTGCCTGGAGAGTGGGACAGAACCTTCTCGAGCAGTACTTC
j_call: TRBJ1-2; v_call: TRBV7-2; clone_size: NA; d_call: TRBD1; cdr3_aa: CASSFPGQGLNGYTF; cdr3_nt: TGTGCCAGCAGCTTCCCGGGACAGGGCTTAAATGGCTACACCTTC
j_call: TRBJ1-1; v_call: TRBV5-6; clone_size: NA; d_call: NA; cdr3_aa: CASSFSPHTGSRLRTEAFF; cdr3_nt: TGTGCCAGCAGCTTTTCTCCCCACACAGGTTCCCGTCTGCGGACTGAAGCTTTCTTT
j_call: TRBJ2-7; v_call: TRBV30; clone_size: NA; d_call: NA; cdr3_aa: CAWTPYGGLYGQYF; cdr3_nt: TGTGCCTGGACCCCCTACGGGGGGCTCTATGGGCAGTACTTC
j_call: TRBJ2-7; v_call: TRBV27; clone_size: NA; d_call: NA; cdr3_aa: CASSPQGGEQYF; cdr3_nt: TGTGCCAGCAGTCCCCAGGGGGGCGAGCAGTACTTC
j_call: TRBJ1-5; v_call: TRBV21-1; clone_size: NA; d_call: NA; cdr3_aa: CASSKDEWTDRDSGGNQPQHF; cdr3_nt: TGTGCCAGCAGCAAAGACGAATGGACGGACCGGGATTCCGGAGGCAATCAGCCCCAGCATTTT
j_call: TRBJ2-7; v_call: TRBV18; clone_size: NA; d_call: NA; cdr3_aa: CASSSPATTRYEQYF; cdr3_nt: TGTGCCAGCTCCAGTCCTGCGACAACCCGCTACGAGCAGTACTTC
j_call: TRBJ2-4; v_call: TRBV6-5; clone_size: NA; d_call: TRBD1; cdr3_aa: CASSEVGDRVEYF; cdr3_nt: TGTGCCAGCAGTGAAGTAGGGGACAGGGTTGAGTACTTC
j_call: TRBJ1-2; v_call: TRBV27; clone_size: NA; d_call: TRBD1; cdr3_aa: CASSRQGAVNGYTF; cdr3_nt: TGTGCCAGCAGTAGACAGGGGGCGGTGAATGGCTACACCTTC
j_call: TRBJ2-3; v_call: TRBV27; clone_size: once; d_call: TRBD1; cdr3_aa: CASSRDRASDTQYF; cdr3_nt: TGTGCCAGCAGCCGGGACAGGGCTTCAGATACGCAGTATTTT
j_call: TRBJ2-7; v_call: TRBV15; clone_size: NA; d_call: TRBD1; cdr3_aa: CATSRGTGLGYEQYF; cdr3_nt: TGTGCCACCAGCAGAGGGACAGGGTTGGGCTACGAGCAGTACTTC
j_call: TRBJ1-1; v_call: TRBV30; clone_size: NA; d_call: NA; cdr3_aa: CAWTDRGFGNTEAFF; cdr3_nt: TGTGCCTGGACCGATAGAGGGTTCGGGAACACTGAAGCTTTCTTT
j_call: TRBJ1-4; v_call: TRBV5-1; clone_size: few; d_call: TRBD1; cdr3_aa: CASSSGQGTNEKLFF; cdr3_nt: TGCGCCAGCAGCTCCGGACAGGGCACTAATGAAAAACTGTTTTTT
j_call: TRBJ2-4; v_call: TRBV19; clone_size: NA; d_call: TRBD2; cdr3_aa: CASNAGTSFGIQYF; cdr3_nt: TGTGCCAGTAACGCCGGGACTAGCTTTGGCATTCAGTACTTC
j_call: TRBJ1-2; v_call: TRBV10-3; clone_size: NA; d_call: NA; cdr3_aa: CAISDVGVYTF; cdr3_nt: TGTGCCATCAGTGATGTGGGAGTCTACACCTTC
j_call: TRBJ1-1; v_call: TRBV7-9; clone_size: NA; d_call: NA; cdr3_aa: CASSSQGTGNWNTEAFF; cdr3_nt: TGTGCCAGCAGCTCCCAAGGTACAGGTAACTGGAACACTGAAGCTTTCTTT
j_call: TRBJ1-3; v_call: TRBV5-5; clone_size: NA; d_call: TRBD1; cdr3_aa: CASSLAGQGGLGNTIYF; cdr3_nt: TGTGCCAGCAGCTTGGCCGGACAGGGAGGACTAGGAAACACCATATATTTT
j_call: TRBJ1-1; v_call: TRBV9; clone_size: NA; d_call: NA; cdr3_aa: CASSGQGTTEAFF; cdr3_nt: TGTGCCAGCAGCGGGCAGGGGACCACTGAAGCTTTCTTT
j_call: TRBJ2-2; v_call: TRBV25-1; clone_size: NA; d_call: TRBD2; cdr3_aa: CASSEWLAGTNTGELFF; cdr3_nt: TGTGCCAGCAGTGAATGGCTAGCGGGAACTAACACCGGGGAGCTGTTTTTT
j_call: TRBJ2-7; v_call: TRBV11-3; clone_size: NA; d_call: TRBD1; cdr3_aa: CASSLDWDSHEQYF; cdr3_nt: TGTGCCAGCAGCTTAGACTGGGACAGCCACGAGCAGTACTTC
j_call: TRBJ1-1; v_call: TRBV7-8; clone_size: once; d_call: NA; cdr3_aa: CASSYTGVNTEAFF; cdr3_nt: TGTGCCAGCAGCTACACAGGAGTTAACACTGAAGCTTTCTTT
j_call: TRBJ1-5; v_call: TRBV28; clone_size: NA; d_call: TRBD1; cdr3_aa: CASSGRDRRDQPQHF; cdr3_nt: TGTGCCAGCAGCGGGCGGGACAGACGGGATCAGCCCCAGCATTTT